The rows below give T cell receptor beta chains drawn from one sample of a study of shared clonotypes between healthy human individuals. The data were produced by immunoSEQ multiplex PCR, yet TCRdb's version contains in-frame clones alone and is incomplete. The sample lists some 2.1 million clones; about 95% were seen once. Material: naive CD8+ T cells sorted from blood. All receptors come from a man younger than 35 in good health. Both conserved end residues are part of each CDR3.

V gene	CDR3 protein
TRBV6-5	CASSYNYDTGYEQYF
TRBV12-5	CASGVGQPLTYEQYF
TRBV4-1	CASSQDRVSYEQYF
TRBV7-9	CASSPNSYEQYF
TRBV5-6	CASSVSPNTGELFF
TRBV7-9	CASSPREAPSYNEQFF
TRBV10-2	CASRGLAGLTDTQYF
TRBV5-6	CASSTSSGGSYNEQFF
TRBV19	CASSIGAYGTGPYGYTF
TRBV18	CASSPTNREGRNTEAFF
TRBV30	CAWSVPGTQNTGELFF
TRBV6-1	CASSERGGRLYETQYF
TRBV11-2	CASSLEVQKGETQYF
TRBV19	CASSMGDRGQETQYF
TRBV5-1	CASSVGQGNTDTQYF